Presented here are 14 T cell receptor beta chains from one specimen sequenced in a study of T cell clonotyping in hematopoietic cell transplantation (dated by TCRdb to 2020 to 2022). The method was the immunoSEQ multiplex PCR assay. TCRdb obtained this table from immuneACCESS and retained in-frame rearrangements with V and J assigned. These tables miss some clones; where compared with another copy, unresolved V genes account for less than half of the shortfall, and the remainder is unexplained. The sample contains about 36,000 clones, about 95% of them found a single time. The ten biggest clones cover roughly 1.6% of the sample. The time point label of this sample denotes: recipient sample about 28 days before transplant, after cytoreduction. This material consisted of peripheral blood mononuclear cells, taken before stem cell transplant. The receptors here all came from a man aged 35 to 55 with chronic myeloid leukemia. Some clones in this sample may be carry-over from other donors' samples.

V usage is TRBV30 and J usage is TRBJ2-2; D possibly corresponds to TRBD2 (5 bases). The length of the CDR3 is 14 residues. Trimming stripped 0 bases from V and 0 bases from J, with 5 bases between. Germline V gene data show CDR1 as GTSNPN and CDR2 as SVGIG (reference sequence). The CDR3 here is CAWSVGANTGELFF. The CDR3 bases are TGTGCCTGGAGTGTGGGAGCGAACACCGGGGAGCTGTTTTTT.

The chain combines TRBV6-1 with TRBJ2-7; no reliable D call. From germline, CDR1 is MNHNS and CDR2 SASEGT. Trimming stripped 3 bases from V and 3 bases from J, with 3 bases between. The CDR3 runs 11 residues. The CDR3, as DNA: TGTGCCAGCAGTGACCTCTACGAGCAGTACTTC. This encodes CASSDLYEQYF.

The rearrangement joins TRBV5-1 to TRBJ2-2; 14 bases fit TRBD2. CDR1 and CDR2 from the germline V gene are SGHRS and YFSETQ. The CDR3 is made up of 18 amino acids. Trimming removed 0 bases from V and 3 bases from J; junction bases left unmatched: 4. The CDR3 is CASSLGLAGGPHTGELFF. The CDR3, as DNA: TGCGCCAGCAGCTTGGGACTAGCGGGGGGGCCCCACACCGGGGAGCTGTTTTTT.

V and J are TRBV7-9 and TRBJ2-7; perhaps TRBD2 as D (6 bases). In germline, CDR1 is SEHNR, CDR2 FQNEAQ (reference sequence). The V end lost 5 bases, the J end lost 2 bases, and 13 bases lay between the germline ends. The CDR3 runs 14 residues. This CDR3 reads CASSLRDFTYEQYF. Here the CDR3 DNA reads TGTGCCAGCAGCCTCCGGGACTTTACCTACGAGCAGTACTTC.

The chain is built from TRBV11-3 and TRBJ1-1; 10 bases fit TRBD1. CDR1 and CDR2 (germline): SGHNT, YENEEA. CDR3 size: 14 residues. Trimming removed 4 bases from V and 6 bases from J; junction bases left unmatched: 5. The CDR3 DNA reads TGTGCCAGCAGCTCCTGGGACAGGGGACCTGAAGCTTTCTTT. Residues: CASSSWDRGPEAFF.

This chain links TRBV29-1 with TRBJ1-1, with 7 nucleotides matching TRBD1. The trim removed 6 bases at V and 4 bases at J, leaving 8 bases unmatched. Per the germline V gene, CDR1 is SQVTM and CDR2 is ANQGSEA. The CDR3 covers 13 residues. The CDR3 loop reads CSVEQGLGTEAFF. CDR3 nucleotides: TGCAGCGTAGAACAGGGGTTGGGCACTGAAGCTTTCTTT.

DNA of the CDR3: TGTGCCAGCAGCCGGGGACAGGTTCACACAGATACGCAGTATTTT. Translated: CASSRGQVHTDTQYF. This chain connects TRBV6-5 to TRBJ2-3, with 8 bases matching TRBD1. Germline trimming cut 6 bases from V and 2 bases from J; bases unmatched to any gene: 7. The CDR3 is 15 amino acids. Germline values: CDR1 MNHEY, CDR2 SVGAGI.

The chain links TRBV19 to TRBJ2-1, with 16 bases that match TRBD2. Per the germline V gene, CDR1 is LNHDA and CDR2 is SQIVND (reference sequence). There are 17 residues in the CDR3. Unmatched junction bases numbered 8, after V lost 5 bases and J lost 7 bases. The CDR3 spells CASSFSGTSGGANEQFF. The CDR3 DNA reads TGTGCCAGTAGTTTCTCCGGGACTAGCGGGGGGGCAAATGAGCAGTTCTTC.

The chain couples TRBV9 to TRBJ1-2; TRBD1 might be the D (6 bases). V was pared by 4 bases and J by 3 bases, with 13 bases between. Per germline, CDR1 SGDLS and CDR2 YYNGEE. The CDR3 is 14 amino acids. The CDR3 nucleotides read TGTGCCAGCAGCCCGCACCAGGGGCACTATGGCTACACCTTC. Its protein product is CASSPHQGHYGYTF.

This clone was recorded a few times. The rearrangement links TRBV4-1 to TRBJ1-1; no clear D gene. This CDR3 has 15 residues. Germline lookup yields CDR1 MGHRA and CDR2 YSYEKL. The ends were cut back, 0 bases at V and 3 bases at J, with 11 bases in the middle. CDR3 sequence: CASSQEGGSYTEAFF. CDR3 sequence (DNA): TGCGCCAGCAGCCAAGAGGGCGGCAGCTACACTGAAGCTTTCTTT.

This clone was seen a single time. This chain joins TRBV27 and TRBJ2-7; D is uncertain. Trimming removed 3 bases from V and 3 bases from J, with 9 bases in between. This CDR3 region has 13 residues. Per germline, CDR1 MNHEY and CDR2 SMNVEV (reference sequence). The CDR3 loop is CASSFGSLYEQYF. CDR3 nucleotides: TGTGCCAGCAGTTTCGGCAGCCTCTACGAGCAGTACTTC.

The chain is built from TRBV5-1 and TRBJ2-1; TRBD1 matches at 9 bases. Germline trimming cut 4 bases from V and 9 bases from J; bases unmatched to any gene: 14. Per germline, CDR1 SGHRS and CDR2 YFSETQ. The CDR3 consists of 16 residues. The CDR3 spells CASSRPAGQGSSEQFF. DNA of the CDR3: TGCGCCAGCAGCCGCCCAGCAGGACAGGGGTCAAGTGAGCAGTTCTTC.

The chain couples TRBV14 to TRBJ1-1; perhaps TRBD1 as D (5 bases). The CDR3 contains 15 residues. The V gene's germline CDR1 is SGHDN and CDR2 FVKESK. Trimming shortened V by 4 bases and J by 1 base, and 13 bases separated the two germline ends. CDR3 coding DNA: TGTGCCAGCAGCCTCGTTGCTGGGGGGAACACTGAAGCTTTCTTT. As protein: CASSLVAGGNTEAFF.

The rearrangement uses TRBV5-1 and TRBJ2-5, with TRBD1 matching 8 bases. With V trimmed by 2 bases and J by 5 bases, 5 bases remained unmatched. Looked up from germline, CDR1 is SGHRS and CDR2 is YFSETQ. There are 14 residues in the CDR3. The CDR3 DNA follows: TGCGCCAGCAGCTTTACAGGGGGGATGGAGACCCAGTACTTC. Translation: CASSFTGGMETQYF.